This T cell receptor beta chain was recorded in a study of T cells after yellow fever vaccination. Deletions cut 2 bases from V and 4 bases from J, with 9 bases between. The CDR3 contains 13 residues. Germline lookup yields CDR1 SGHRS and CDR2 YFSETQ. This clonotype was observed many times. The antigen remains undetermined. For TCR, cDNA came from 5'RACE template switching, which added a universal primer site and UMIs. TCRdb processed the 5' RACE reads anew with MiXCR; each CDR3 protein has one entry. The sample holds 110,000 to 150,000 distinct CDR3 sequences, about 6.9% seen once. Findings and caveats of the study: Across the CD4 and CD8 compartments, a small share of clonotypes was present in both. Post-booster repertoires contained most primary-vaccination clones again (about 95% CD4, approximately 86% CD8). Peak timing came faster in the weaker secondary response, day 5 versus 15.

The gene calls are TRBV5-1 and TRBJ1-2; D is uncertain. The sequence came from a man aged 25-40 years who received the YFV17D yellow fever vaccine. Sequencing was performed on CD4+ T cells sorted from PBMCs, taken 10 days after the yellow fever booster vaccination. Here the CDR3 reads CASSFESGYGYTF. As DNA, the CDR3 is TGCGCCAGCAGCTTTGAGTCGGGCTATGGCTACACCTTC. Based on the CDR3 plus reference TRBV5-1 and TRBJ1-2, the full variable domain is KAGVTQTPRYLIKTRGQQVTLSCSPISGHRSVSWYQQTPGQGLQFLFEYFSETQRNKGNFPGRFSGRQFSNSRSEMNVSTLELGDSALYLCASSFESGYGYTFGSGTRLTVV.